The clone carrying this T cell receptor (beta chain) was recorded a few times. These data are taken from a study of T-cell reconstitution after alpha-beta-depleted transplantation in children. Using unique molecular identifiers, the investigators prepared the TCRbeta library. TCRdb redid the calling of the PCR reads with MiXCR, one entry per CDR3 protein. The sample includes a few hundred thousand distinct CDR3 sequences, 10% to 13% of them seen just once. V was clipped by 5 bases and J by 4 bases; unmatched bases: 7. This CDR3 has 14 amino acids. This sample comprised PBMCs from the stem cell graft donor, obtained from the stem cell graft. This TCR came from a human donor who donated a stem cell graft to a child with acute lymphoblastic leukemia. The chain combines TRBV12-3 or TRBV12-4 with TRBJ1-2, with 7 bases fitting TRBD1. CDR3 residues: CASSEDRRSYGYTF. CDR3 DNA: TGTGCCAGCAGTGAGGACAGGCGATCCTATGGCTACACCTTC.